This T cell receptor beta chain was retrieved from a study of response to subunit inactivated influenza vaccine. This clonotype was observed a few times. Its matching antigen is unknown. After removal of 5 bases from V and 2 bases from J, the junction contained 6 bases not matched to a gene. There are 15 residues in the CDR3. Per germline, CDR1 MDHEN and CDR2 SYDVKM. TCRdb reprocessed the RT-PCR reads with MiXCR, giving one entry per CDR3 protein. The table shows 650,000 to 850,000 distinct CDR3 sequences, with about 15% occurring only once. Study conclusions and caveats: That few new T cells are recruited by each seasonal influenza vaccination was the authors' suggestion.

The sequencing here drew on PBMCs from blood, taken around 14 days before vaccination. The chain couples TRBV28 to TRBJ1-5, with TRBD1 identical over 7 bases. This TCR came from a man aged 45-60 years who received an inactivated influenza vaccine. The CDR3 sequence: CASSIDRVRNQPQHF. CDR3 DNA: TGTGCCAGCAGTATCGACAGGGTTCGCAATCAGCCCCAGCATTTT.